The source of this T cell receptor beta chain is a study of cytomegalovirus exposure and HLA in healthy donors listed by TCRdb under 2017. Background on the whole study: According to an earlier analysis of a few hundred of the donors, about 190 million T cells yielded roughly 100 million unique TCR beta sequences and 276 Gb of sequence data. On average, roughly 200,000 unique TCR beta nucleotide sequences were sequenced per donor among 350 to 400 genotyped donors of the cohort, with roughly 18% of those sequences being non-productive. Besides the first cohort of more than 650 subjects, a separate validation cohort made up of over 100 different subjects was used. The study aimed to test whether signatures of past pathogen exposure could be identified by cataloging public T cell receptors. About 320 gigabases of sequencing data and 80 million or so unique TCR sequences were included in an early release covering around 650 HLA-typed donors. The study used immunosequencing to profile the T cell repertoires of approximately 690 subjects and linked those repertoires to cytomegalovirus serostatus. Typing coverage varied by locus: roughly 629-640 donors for A, B, C, DRB1 and DQB1; some 520 for DQA1; 600 to 610 for DPA1; more than 450 for DPB1. Every repertoire in the discovery cohort had been generated on one and the same sequencing platform. A handful of DR-DQ haplotypes were handled as single units for association and clustering because linkage in the cohort was strong. To study patterns of TCR occurrence, a later analysis re-analyzed previously published TCR beta repertoires from 550 to 800 donors and added high-resolution HLA genotyping. HLA typing included class I and class II loci at four-digit resolution. To decide whether each TCR beta V gene segment behaved as functional or pseudogenic, an earlier analysis of several hundred of the donors relied on high-throughput TCR beta sequencing. Rather than drawing on any new phenotypic data, the later analysis identified candidate immune exposures from TCR beta sequences and the way those sequences occurred across donors. Alongside the repertoire data, information on donor age, sex, ethnicity and CMV serostatus was compiled. Among the roughly 430 genotyped donors, around 79% belonged to the genetic ancestry cluster associated with self-reported Caucasian donors. In a later genetic analysis, genome-wide SNP genotypes for about 60% of the 666 donors were used, and that subset was treated as a discovery cohort. To predict cytomegalovirus infection status, the study combined high-throughput TCR immunosequencing, statistical association of individual TCRs with disease status, and machine learning. Beyond this particular receptor, the publication reports: The authors suggested that the approach could potentially be generalized to other disease states and immunological phenotypes. According to a later analysis, most CMV-associated TCR beta chains appeared to be HLA-restricted, and the HLA associations seemed to be driven largely by CMV exposure. According to a later analysis, TCR association rates differed among HLA loci, with DRB1 alleles showing the most associated TCRs and HLA-C alleles showing the fewest. Correlated functional status among segregating V segments might be attributable to linkage disequilibrium, but an unknown experimental factor could not be ruled out. When HLA alleles, especially DR and DQ, strongly co-occurred, TCR associations were difficult to assign to individual alleles. In a later analysis, HLA-associated TCR beta chains showed more clonal expansion and lower generation probabilities than non-associated chains that were equally common. An earlier analysis of approximately 590 of the donors showed that most TCR beta V segments appeared in productive rearrangements either about 90% or about 30% of the time, which broadly matched IMGT annotations. Because HLA typing was missing for some donors at each locus, association tests included only the typed subset. In both the original and validation cohorts, the classifier was reported to diagnose cytomegalovirus status with high specificity and sensitivity. In a later analysis, several top co-occurrence clusters were reported to appear linked to parvovirus B19, influenza, CMV and Epstein-Barr virus. Presence/absence analyses assumed roughly uniform sequencing depth across donors, an assumption that may not hold. Immune exposure information for the cohort was limited to CMV serostatus. In a later analysis, 16,951 TCR beta sequences were associated with specific HLA alleles at a false discovery rate of 0.05. A later genetic analysis reported fewer N-insertions in productive TCRs among donors in an Asian-associated ancestry cluster than the approximately 670-donor mean. Most TCR sequences were observed very rarely across donors, whereas some public TCRs were present in many individuals. Because counts were too low, roughly 17 rarely observed V segments, including chromosome 9 orphons, were left out of the earlier analysis of over 550 of the donors. A further reported finding was that TCR beta sequences accurately predicted the HLA-A and HLA-B alleles for most subjects in the first cohort. The study gave a list of under 200 TCR beta chains associated with cytomegalovirus. The sequencing pipeline was judged likely to have produced a cluster of highly shared sequence variants as a technical artifact. This cohort had only TCR beta chains sequenced, and the lack of alpha or paired-chain data limited which features could be detected. In a later genetic analysis, a missense DCLRE1C variant was associated with V-gene and J-gene trimming of TCR beta chains, and the association was replicated in an independent cohort. In vitro tests confirmed that a few of the cytomegalovirus-associated TCR beta chains recognize cytomegalovirus antigens.

The library was built by means of the immunoSEQ multiplex PCR assay. A mixture of 60 forward primers for TCR Vbeta segments and 13 reverse primers for TCR Jbeta segments was used in the multiplex PCR. A multiplex PCR assay on genomic DNA amplified the CDR3 region of rearranged TCR beta genes. The Illumina HiSeq System was used to sequence the amplified TCR beta libraries as 87-base-pair reads. On the authors' methods: A later analysis tallied 75 million to 95 million unique TCR beta chains across the 666 repertoires, and around 9.9 million of those chains were shared by two or more donors. Raw reads were error-corrected and collapsed into unique sequences by a nearest-neighbor algorithm in which closely related sequences were merged to remove PCR and sequencing errors. CDR3 sequences were aligned to IMGT reference sequences to assign V, D and J gene segments. Each retained sequence needed at least a six-nucleotide match to both a V gene segment and a J gene segment. A rearrangement counted as productive if the CDR3 had no stop codons and remained in frame with V and J, and every other rearrangement counted as non-productive. CDR3 was defined by IMGT convention, running from the second conserved V-encoded cysteine to the conserved J-encoded phenylalanine. In an earlier analysis of 550 to 650 of the donors, sequences lacking an unambiguous match to a single V gene segment were excluded. In an earlier analysis of approximately 500 of the donors, a V segment was called functional when productive rearrangements were above 56.7%, and segregating when the standard deviation between donors exceeded 5%. A statistical classification framework was built for diagnosing cytomegalovirus status from the catalog of TCR beta chain sequences. V and J gene assignment, in a later analysis, came from comparing TCR nucleotide sequences with IMGT/GENE-DB human TR gene sequences. A later analysis assigned CDR3 sequences and most-parsimonious VDJ recombination scenarios with the TCRdist pipeline. In a later analysis, each TCR beta chain was defined by its CDR3 amino acid sequence together with its V-gene family, and reads lacking a unique V-gene family were excluded. A later analysis removed roughly 590 highly shared, low-generation-probability nucleotide sequences to deal with suspected cross-contamination and a sequencing artifact. A later analysis calculated a clonal expansion index for each public chain from normalized within-repertoire ranks of inferred template counts. In a later analysis, generation probabilities were computed with a VDJ recombination model fitted to out-of-frame rearrangements, and the resulting probabilities were checked against IGoR. In a later analysis, hypergeometric tests were used to score TCR-TCR, TCR-HLA and TCR-CMV co-occurrence, with a repertoire-size bias correction applied to TCR pairs. In a later analysis, false discovery rates were estimated by permuting HLA or CMV assignments 20 times. In a later analysis, co-occurring TCRs were grouped using DBSCAN, with TCRdist sequence similarity added in when clustering inside HLA-allele-positive subsets. Repertoires with fewer than 30,000 or more than 120,000 public chains, plus five repertoires with anomalous nucleotide sharing, were excluded from co-occurrence clustering. TCRdb holds this immuneACCESS table with in-frame rearrangements only. Some clones are missing; in checked studies, unresolved V genes explain under half, and the rest has no known cause. From that table come the V and J calls and clone size; the DNA was used to work out D and trimming. The sample records 95,000 to 100,000 clones, approximately 85% of which are singletons. Of the sample, about 3.6% falls within the top ten clones.

Remarks on this clone: The antigen this receptor binds is unknown. Nothing much larger sits one base from this clone, and base qualities are not available.

The cohort consisted of fewer than 700 healthy bone marrow donors. Cohort members were all nominally healthy when sampled, although unrecorded immune exposures were likely present. The donor tested CMV seronegative and was one of the 352 seronegative cohort members. A peripheral blood sample was collected from each donor, and TCR beta sequencing was performed on peripheral blood mononuclear cells. Genomic DNA was extracted from the blood cell samples with the Qiagen DNeasy Blood Extraction Kit. Source material: PBMCs. The receptor's source is a man aged 25 to 45 in good health and CMV-seronegative.

The bases are TGTGCCTGGAGTGGAAGGGGGCCCTATGGCTACACCTTC. It translates to CAWSGRGPYGYTF. The chain is assembled from TRBV30 and TRBJ1-2; the junction holds 7 bases that match TRBD1. After removal of 1 base from V and 4 bases from J, the junction retains 3 bases not matched to a gene. CDR1 and CDR2 are read off the germline V gene (reference sequence) as GTSNPN and SVGIG. The CDR3 measures 13 amino acids from cysteine to phenylalanine. CDR3 DNA is the only sequence kept; it has 39 bases, read in frame from the first base. Beyond the CDR3, the reference TRBV30 and TRBJ1-2 genes provide the residues; the full variable domain reads: SQTIHQWPATLVQPVGSPLSLECTVEGTSNPNLYWYRQAAGRGLQLLFYSVGIGQISSEVPQNLSASRPQDRQFILSSKKLLLSDSGFYLCAWSGRGPYGYTFGSGTRLTVV.